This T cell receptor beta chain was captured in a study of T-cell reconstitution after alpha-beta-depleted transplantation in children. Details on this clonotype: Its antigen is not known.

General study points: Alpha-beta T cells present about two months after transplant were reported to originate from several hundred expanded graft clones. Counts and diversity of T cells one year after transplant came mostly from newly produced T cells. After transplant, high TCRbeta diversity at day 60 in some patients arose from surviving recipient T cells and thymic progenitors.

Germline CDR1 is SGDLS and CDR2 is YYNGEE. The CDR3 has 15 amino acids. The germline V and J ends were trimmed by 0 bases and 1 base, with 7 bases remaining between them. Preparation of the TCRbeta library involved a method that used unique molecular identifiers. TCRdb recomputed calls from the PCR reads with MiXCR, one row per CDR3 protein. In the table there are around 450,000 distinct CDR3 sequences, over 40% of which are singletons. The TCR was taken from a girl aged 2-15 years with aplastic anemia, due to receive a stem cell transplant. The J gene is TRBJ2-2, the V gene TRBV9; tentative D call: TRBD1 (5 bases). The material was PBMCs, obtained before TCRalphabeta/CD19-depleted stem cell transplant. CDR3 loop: CASSVEGKNTGELFF. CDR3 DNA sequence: TGTGCCAGCAGCGTAGAGGGGAAGAACACCGGGGAGCTGTTTTTT.